A selection of T cell receptor beta chains follows, all from one sample in a study of cytomegalovirus exposure and HLA in healthy donors. Data came from immunoSEQ multiplex PCR; TCRdb stores just in-frame clones and leaves some out. The sample shows roughly 160,000 clones, 77% of them seen only once. The specimen was PBMCs. These receptors were collected from a man aged 45-60 years in good health and CMV-seropositive. Each CDR3 is given with its conserved first and last residue. The D gene is left open where the match is weak. Clone size is shown for a subset of rows, as once, few, many or a class of expanded clone.

CDR3	DNA	size	V	J	D
CASSQDPGGGLRDTQYF	TGCGCCAGCAGCCAAGATCCGGGCGGGGGCCTTAGGGATACGCAGTATTTT	.	TRBV4-1	TRBJ2-3	.
CASSSVRIHQPQHF	TGTGCCAGCAGCTCGGTCCGCATTCATCAGCCCCAGCATTTT	.	TRBV6-5	TRBJ1-5	.
CASSGGQTDTGELFF	TGCGCCAGCAGCGGCGGACAGACAGACACCGGGGAGCTGTTTTTT	few	TRBV5-1	TRBJ2-2	.
CASAVDRGDGYTF	TGTGCCAGCGCCGTGGACAGGGGGGATGGCTACACCTTC	.	TRBV6-1	TRBJ1-2	TRBD1
CASSLQGAQPQHF	TGCGCCAGCAGCTTACAGGGGGCTCAGCCCCAGCATTTT	few	TRBV5-1	TRBJ1-5	TRBD1
CASSQDRLIRETQYF	TGTGCCAGCAGCCAAGATCGACTGATTCGGGAGACCCAGTACTTC	.	TRBV14	TRBJ2-5	.
CASSVGQSSYNSPLHF	TGTGCCAGCAGCGTAGGACAGAGCTCCTATAATTCACCCCTCCACTTT	.	TRBV9	TRBJ1-6	.
CASSYSGVGNTGELFF	TGTGCCAGCAGCTATTCAGGGGTGGGGAACACCGGGGAGCTGTTTTTT	.	TRBV11-3	TRBJ2-2	.
CASSATGNTEAFF	TGTGCCAGCAGCGCTACAGGTAACACTGAAGCTTTCTTT	.	TRBV9	TRBJ1-1	.
CASSGLAGARWSTDTQYF	TGTGCCAGCAGTGGCCTAGCGGGGGCCCGTTGGAGCACAGATACGCAGTATTTT	.	TRBV25-1	TRBJ2-3	TRBD2
CASTRLAGRQNTGELFF	TGTGCCAGCACCCGACTAGCGGGGAGGCAAAACACCGGGGAGCTGTTTTTT	once	TRBV2	TRBJ2-2	TRBD2
CASSYSRSSTEAFF	TGTGCCAGCAGTTACAGTCGGTCGAGCACTGAAGCTTTCTTT	.	TRBV6-5	TRBJ1-1	.
CASSYSPTANYGYTF	TGTGCCAGCAGTTACTCGCCGACAGCTAACTATGGCTACACCTTC	.	TRBV6-5	TRBJ1-2	.
CASSRTGGPGTQYF	TGTGCCAGTAGTCGGACGGGGGGGCCCGGGACCCAGTACTTC	.	TRBV19	TRBJ2-5	TRBD2
CASSLGPGDYEQYF	TGTGCCAGCAGCTTAGGGCCAGGGGACTACGAGCAGTACTTC	.	TRBV7-3	TRBJ2-7	.
CASSLGGWEYNEQFF	TGCGCCAGCAGCCTGGGCGGGTGGGAGTACAATGAGCAGTTCTTC	.	TRBV5-1	TRBJ2-1	.
CASSGGQALHSGNTIYF	TGTGCCAGCAGCGGGGGACAGGCGCTACACTCTGGAAACACCATATATTTT	.	TRBV5-8	TRBJ1-3	TRBD1
CASSLIGGERDREEGYTF	TGTGCCAGCAGCTTAATAGGGGGTGAGCGGGACAGGGAAGAAGGCTACACCTTC	once	TRBV7-3	TRBJ1-2	TRBD1
CASRRSGGFHEQYF	TGTGCCAGCAGGAGATCAGGGGGCTTCCACGAGCAGTACTTC	.	TRBV28	TRBJ2-7	TRBD1
CASSLRSSGQASFQETQYF	TGCGCCAGCAGCTTGCGGTCCTCGGGACAGGCATCGTTCCAAGAGACCCAGTACTTC	.	TRBV5-1	TRBJ2-5	TRBD1
CASSAPLDSATGELFF	TGCGCCAGCAGCGCTCCCTTAGACAGCGCAACCGGGGAGCTGTTTTTT	.	TRBV5-1	TRBJ2-2	.
CSVKAGGTGANVLTF	TGCAGCGTGAAGGCGGGGGGAACTGGGGCCAACGTCCTGACTTTC	.	TRBV29-1	TRBJ2-6	TRBD2
CASSLLQGGNQPQHF	TGTGCCAGCAGCCTACTACAGGGCGGCAATCAGCCCCAGCATTTT	.	TRBV5-5	TRBJ1-5	.
CASSLVGPSYEQYF	TGTGCCAGCAGCTTGGTGGGGCCGTCCTACGAGCAGTACTTC	.	TRBV5-6	TRBJ2-7	.
CASSVGRGSLSTDTQYF	TGCGCCAGCAGTGTTGGGCGCGGGTCCCTTAGCACAGATACGCAGTATTTT	.	TRBV10-1	TRBJ2-3	.